One and the same sample provided the 12 T cell receptor beta chains below, sequenced in a study of T cells in Graves' hyperthyroidism and ophthalmopathy (dated by TCRdb to between 2017 and 2020). The protocol used for the library was multiplex PCR. TCRdb records Illumina HiSeq 2000 as the sequencer. Amplification of TCR beta CDR3 regions was carried out from RNA transcripts. The TCR CDR3 was subjected to a first round of RT-PCR using the HTBI primer set and the Qiagen OneStep RT-PCR kit. Using fastp at Q25 and MiXCR, TCRdb reprocessed the public reads and kept productive beta chains. Each record represents a unique CDR3 protein, reported with the most common genes and DNA among its rows. For this sample the table gives about 640,000 distinct CDR3 sequences, of which less than 25% were detected only once. 30% to 40% of the sample belongs to the ten largest clones. The sequenced sample was blood. The receptor source for this set is a man aged 25 to 40 with Graves' ophthalmopathy.

This clonotype was seen a handful of times. The chain carries TRBV9 and TRBJ1-5; perhaps TRBD1 as D (6 bases). V lost 0 bases to trimming and J lost 0 bases, with 16 bases between them. There are 18 residues in the CDR3. CDR1 and CDR2 from the germline V gene are SGDLS and YYNGEE. The CDR3 loop is CASSVEYMPGHSNQPQHF. The CDR3 DNA reads TGTGCCAGCAGCGTAGAGTATATGCCGGGACATAGCAATCAGCCCCAGCATTTT. Combining the CDR3 with reference TRBV9 and TRBJ1-5 gives the whole variable domain DSGVTQTPKHLITATGQRVTLRCSPRSGDLSVYWYQQSLDQGLQFLIQYYNGEERAKGNILERFSAQQFPDLHSELNLSSLELGDSALYFCASSVEYMPGHSNQPQHFGDGTRLSIL.

This clonotype was picked up many times. This chain joins TRBV20-1 and TRBJ2-5; D gene ambiguous. The CDR3 totals 13 residues. Trimming took 3 bases from V and 5 from J, leaving 13 bases between them. CDR1 and CDR2 (germline): DFQATT, SNEGSKA (reference sequence). The CDR3 DNA sequence: TGCAGTGCTAGTGAACTCCCCGTCGAGACCCAGTACTTC. Protein product: CSASELPVETQYF.

Comment on this clonotype: Being one base from a much bigger clone, this may be a read error. V gene TRBV2 combines with J gene TRBJ2-7; perhaps TRBD2 as D (6 bases). The V end lost 7 bases, the J end lost 0 bases, and 19 bases lay between the germline ends. Germline loops: CDR1 SNHLY, CDR2 FYNNEI. The CDR3 has 16 residues. Here the CDR3 reads CASTDPPGGASYEQYF. The CDR3 DNA reads as TGTGCCAGCACCGACCCCCCCGGGGGTGCCTCCTACGAGCAGTACTTC.

This clonotype was counted between two and nine times. A junction boundary mismatches the germline segment, possibly from a read error. The V call is TRBV5-1, the J call TRBJ1-2; D perhaps matches TRBD1 (6 bases). The CDR3 runs 14 residues. Germline V gene lookup returns CDR1 SGHRS and CDR2 YFSETQ. The CDR3 bases are TGCACCAGCAGCTTTATCACAGGGATAGATGGCTACACCTTC. Its translation is CTSSFITGIDGYTF. Variable domain in full (rest from reference TRBV5-1 and TRBJ1-2): KAGVTQTPRYLIKTRGQQVTLSCSPISGHRSVSWYQQTPGQGLQFLFEYFSETQRNKGNFPGRFSGRQFSNSRSEMNVSTLELGDSALYLCTSSFITGIDGYTFGSGTRLTVV.

In this sample, this clonotype turned up many times. The chain has TRBV20-1 and TRBJ1-1; no definite D call. The ends were cut back, 3 bases at V and 6 bases at J, with 14 bases in the middle. CDR1 is DFQATT and CDR2 is SNEGSKA in the germline V gene (reference sequence). This CDR3 spans 13 amino acids. The CDR3 is CSASGSLGAEAFF. In nucleotides, the CDR3 is TGCAGTGCTAGTGGATCCCTAGGTGCTGAAGCTTTCTTT.

This clonotype was seen more than once but under ten times. The V and J genes are TRBV20-1 and TRBJ1-1, with 7 nucleotides matching TRBD1. Germline values: CDR1 DFQATT, CDR2 SNEGSKA (reference sequence). J was trimmed by 6 bases and V by 4 bases; bases with no gene match: 2. The CDR3 length is 11 residues. The CDR3: CSATTGAEAFF. CDR3 nucleotide sequence: TGCAGTGCTACTACAGGGGCTGAAGCTTTCTTT.

This clonotype was observed a few times. This rearrangement joins TRBV2 to TRBJ2-1; no definite D call. CDR3 length: 11 residues. The germline V gene has CDR1 SNHLY and CDR2 FYNNEI. Trimming took 7 bases from V and 9 from J, leaving 10 bases between them. The DNA for the CDR3 is TGTGCCAGCAAGCAGGAAACTGAGCAGTTCTTC. This gives the protein CASKQETEQFF.

The chain has TRBV27 and TRBJ2-3, with 14 bases fitting TRBD2. Germline CDR1 is MNHEY and CDR2 is SMNVEV (reference sequence). The CDR3 has 16 amino acids. The J segment lost 3 bases and the V segment lost 4 bases, leaving 3 bases of the junction unmatched. The CDR3 is CASSWGLAGVTDTQYF. The CDR3 DNA sequence: TGTGCCAGCAGTTGGGGACTAGCGGGAGTTACAGATACGCAGTATTTT.

This clonotype came up a few times. This chain links TRBV25-1 with TRBJ1-2, with a possible D match to TRBD1 (5 bases). This CDR3 comprises 14 residues. Trimming left V 0 bases short and J 7 bases short, with 12 bases between. Germline V gene lookup returns CDR1 MGHDK and CDR2 SYGVNS. As DNA, the CDR3 is TGTGCCAGCAGTGAATACGGGACGACAATTGGCTACACCTTC. This gives the protein CASSEYGTTIGYTF.

This clonotype was observed at least ten times. This chain links TRBV7-2 with TRBJ2-1, with 8 bases identical to TRBD2. J was trimmed by 4 bases and V by 5 bases; bases with no gene match: 10. The CDR3 covers 16 residues. Germline V lookup: CDR1 SGHTA, CDR2 FQGNSA. The DNA for the CDR3 is TGTGCCAGCAGCGGAGGACCGGGAGGGCTTTACAATGAGCAGTTCTTC. Translated, it gives CASSGGPGGLYNEQFF.

V and J are TRBV20-1 and TRBJ1-2; D gene unclear. In germline, CDR1 is DFQATT, CDR2 SNEGSKA (reference sequence). V lost 3 bases, J lost 6 bases, and 20 bases lay in between. The CDR3 is 15 residues long. The CDR3 region is CSARMGVWQEDGYTF. The CDR3 DNA follows: TGCAGTGCTAGGATGGGAGTTTGGCAGGAGGATGGCTACACCTTC.

This chain links TRBV19 with TRBJ2-7; D remains ambiguous. Per germline, CDR1 LNHDA and CDR2 SQIVND (reference sequence). V lost 7 bases and J lost 1, with 11 bases in between. The CDR3 is made up of 13 amino acids. The CDR3 nucleotides are TGTGCCAGTACCAAGGAAGGATCCTACGAGCAGTACTTC. It is translated as CASTKEGSYEQYF.